Each of the 15 T cell receptor beta chains below was sequenced from the same sample in a study of early T cells in non-severe SARS-CoV-2 infection. TCRdb re-called the 5' RACE reads with MiXCR, one entry per CDR3 protein. The sample has about 48,000 distinct CDR3 sequences; 5.4% are singletons. Specimen: whole blood, collected at baseline. These receptor sequences come from an adult who was a healthcare worker with PCR-confirmed SARS-CoV-2 infection or an uninfected control (not recorded which).

This clonotype was found many times. This sequence joins TRBV11-2 and TRBJ1-4, with D possibly being TRBD1 (6 bases). CDR3 size: 14 residues. Germline CDR1 and CDR2: SGHAT and FQNNGV. V was shortened by 4 bases and J by 8 bases, with 14 bases between the two germline ends. The CDR3 sequence: CASSYRGHWEKLFF. The DNA for the CDR3 is TGTGCCAGCAGCTATCGGGGGCACTGGGAAAAACTGTTTTTT.

In this sample, this clonotype turned up a few times. This chain connects TRBV2 to TRBJ2-2; 7 nucleotides line up with TRBD2. This CDR3 comprises 14 residues. Germline trimming cut 6 bases from V and 5 bases from J; bases unmatched to any gene: 6. The germline gives CDR1 SNHLY, CDR2 FYNNEI. For the CDR3, the DNA is TGTGCCAGCAGGGGAGGGGAGGAGACCGGGGAGCTGTTTTTT. Translation: CASRGGEETGELFF.

This clonotype was seen a handful of times. The gene calls are TRBV30 and TRBJ2-5; D not resolved. The CDR3 has 12 amino acids. The V gene lost 5 bases and the J gene lost 7 bases, with 14 bases spanning the gap. CDR1 and CDR2 from the germline V gene are GTSNPN and SVGIG (reference sequence). The CDR3 here is CAWAPGTGTQYF. The CDR3 region has the DNA TGTGCCTGGGCGCCCGGTACCGGGACCCAGTACTTC.

This clonotype showed up many times. The chain joins TRBV5-6 to TRBJ1-5, with a possible D match to TRBD1 (5 bases). The germline CDR1 and CDR2 sequences are SGHDT and YYEEEE. This CDR3 region has 16 residues. Deletions cut 3 bases from V and 7 bases from J, with 20 bases between. CDR3 region: CASSSLGVEDGQPQHF. The DNA for the CDR3 is TGTGCCAGCAGCTCTTTAGGGGTAGAGGACGGCCAGCCCCAGCATTTT.

The V and J genes are TRBV5-4 and TRBJ2-2; no clear D. The germline V and J ends were trimmed by 4 bases and 6 bases, with 13 bases remaining between them. The CDR3 consists of 14 residues. Germline CDR1 reads SGHNT; CDR2 reads YYREEE (reference sequence). The CDR3 protein is CASSLLTDPGELFF. The DNA of the CDR3 is TGTGCCAGCAGCCTTCTGACCGATCCCGGGGAGCTGTTTTTT.

This clonotype was observed many times. This chain connects TRBV6-1 to TRBJ1-2, with 8 positions matching TRBD1. V gave up 4 bases and J gave up 3 bases; unmatched junction bases: 10. Germline-derived CDR1 and CDR2 are MNHNS and SASEGT. The CDR3 sequence is 16 residues long. CDR3 loop: CASSVTGQGGDYGYTF. The DNA for the CDR3 is TGTGCCAGCAGTGTAACCGGACAGGGAGGGGACTATGGCTACACCTTC.

This clonotype was counted at least ten times. The V gene is TRBV19, the J gene TRBJ2-3, with TRBD1 identical over 10 bases. CDR1 and CDR2 (germline): LNHDA, SQIVND (reference sequence). The J segment lost 3 bases and the V segment lost 3 bases, leaving 6 bases of the junction unmatched. The CDR3 consists of 16 residues. Written as DNA, the CDR3 is TGTGCCAGTAGTATCACGCCGGGACAGGGGACAGATACGCAGTATTTT. Residues: CASSITPGQGTDTQYF. The full variable domain, completed using reference TRBV19 and TRBJ2-3, is DGGITQSPKYLFRKEGQNVTLSCEQNLNHDAMYWYRQDPGQGLRLIYYSQIVNDFQKGDIAEGYSVSREKKESFPLTVTSAQKNPTAFYLCASSITPGQGTDTQYFGPGTRLTVL.

The chain joins TRBV4-1 to TRBJ2-7; D may be TRBD1 or TRBD2 (5 bases each). Germline V gene lookup returns CDR1 MGHRA and CDR2 YSYEKL. This CDR3 spans 13 amino acids. V dropped 1 base and J dropped 4 bases, with 8 bases sitting between them. CDR3: CASSQVGGYEQYF. CDR3 in DNA: TGCGCCAGCAGCCAAGTTGGGGGATACGAGCAGTACTTC.

This clonotype has just a few counts. The chain is built from TRBV29-1 and TRBJ1-1; D gene ambiguous. The CDR3 runs to 12 residues. The germline V gene encodes CDR1 SQVTM and CDR2 ANQGSEA. V was cut by 4 bases and J by 4 bases, with 10 bases left in between. DNA for the CDR3: TGCAGCGTTGTACAGCTAGGCACTGAAGCTTTCTTT. This codes for CSVVQLGTEAFF.

This clonotype was seen many times. The chain carries TRBV5-1 and TRBJ1-2; D remains ambiguous. Germline loops: CDR1 SGHRS, CDR2 YFSETQ. The CDR3 covers 12 residues. V lost 4 bases and J lost 8, with 12 bases in between. In DNA form, the CDR3 reads TGCGCCAGCAGCCCCCTTCAAGACGGCTACACCTTC. Translating it yields CASSPLQDGYTF. Full variable domain (rest looked up from reference TRBV5-1 and TRBJ1-2): KAGVTQTPRYLIKTRGQQVTLSCSPISGHRSVSWYQQTPGQGLQFLFEYFSETQRNKGNFPGRFSGRQFSNSRSEMNVSTLELGDSALYLCASSPLQDGYTFGSGTRLTVV.

This chain links TRBV29-1 with TRBJ1-1; 7 positions match TRBD1. CDR1 is SQVTM and CDR2 is ANQGSEA in the germline V gene. V trimming: 5 bases; J trimming: 3 bases; junction bases outside the gene matches: 6. The CDR3 runs 13 residues. The CDR3 bases are TGCAGCGTTATGCGGACAGGTGACACTGAAGCTTTCTTT. Translated: CSVMRTGDTEAFF.

This clonotype was detected only a few times. The chain combines TRBV12-3 or TRBV12-4 with TRBJ1-2; D not resolved. The CDR3 spans 12 residues. Trimming pared 1 base from V and 5 bases from J, leaving 5 bases between. The CDR3 region has the DNA TGTGCCAGCAGTTTAGGCTCATATGGCTACACCTTC. Translated, it gives CASSLGSYGYTF.

The chain combines TRBV6-1 with TRBJ1-5; D is unclear. V lost 0 bases, J lost 5 bases, and 8 bases lay in between. Germline CDR1 and CDR2: MNHNS and SASEGT. The CDR3 is 14 residues long. The CDR3 DNA follows: TGTGCCAGCAGTGAAGCGGGCGGGGATCAGCCCCAGCATTTT. It translates to CASSEAGGDQPQHF.

This clonotype was counted at least ten times. The rearrangement joins TRBV10-3 to TRBJ2-1; 8 bases match TRBD2. The CDR3 contains 15 residues. The V segment lost 3 bases and the J segment 9 bases; nucleotides outside the gene matches: 10. In germline, CDR1 is ENHRY, CDR2 SYGVKD. CDR3 DNA: TGTGCCATCAGTGATTTTCGGGAGGGCCGAGGTGAGCAGTTCTTC. Its protein is CAISDFREGRGEQFF.

This clonotype was observed at least ten times. The rearrangement uses TRBV10-3 and TRBJ2-5; D assignment may be TRBD1 or TRBD2 (5 bases each). V lost 9 bases and J lost 1, with 9 bases in between. The CDR3 sequence is 12 residues long. Germline loops: CDR1 ENHRY, CDR2 SYGVKD. The CDR3 nucleotides read TGTGCCATAGGGACGGTCCAAGAGACCCAGTACTTC. Amino acids: CAIGTVQETQYF.